This TCR beta chain was recorded in a study of cytomegalovirus exposure and HLA in healthy donors. The study's findings and limits: According to a later analysis, donors in an Asian-associated ancestry cluster reportedly had fewer N-insertions than the 666-donor mean. From TCR beta sequences, most subjects' HLA-A and HLA-B alleles were reportedly predicted accurately.

Researchers ran the PCR with 60 Vbeta and 13 Jbeta primers. Clones were sequenced by immunoSEQ multiplex PCR, and TCRdb holds only the in-frame ones, with some missing. The table lists 250,000 to 300,000 clones, 85% to 95% of them singletons. This cohort consisted of healthy bone marrow donors. Each donor was nominally healthy when sampled (though unrecorded immune exposures were likely). Germline CDR1 SGHRS, CDR2 YFSETQ. This CDR3 is built from 13 residues. The V end was cut by 1 base, the J end by 2 bases, with 7 bases between. Of note for this clone: Its cognate antigen is unknown.

The receptor comes from a girl aged 2 to 10 in good health and CMV-seronegative. This chain connects TRBV5-1 to TRBJ2-7; the D gene is possibly TRBD2 (5 bases). The sequenced sample consisted of PBMCs. CDR3 residues: CASSLFGAYEQYF. The DNA of the CDR3 is TGCGCCAGCAGCTTGTTCGGGGCCTACGAGCAGTACTTC.